Here is one TCR beta chain with its context. The sample comes from a study of blood T cell repertoires in COVID-19. Study-wide background: T cells, B-cell-depleted T cells, or PBMCs provided the cDNA or gDNA that served as material.

This CDR3 is built from 15 residues. V was clipped by 4 bases and J by 2 bases, with 12 bases between them. Germline V gene sequence: CDR1 SGHTS, CDR2 YDEGEE. The authors' processing: Amplified reference gene primers provided the basis for estimating nucleated cell counts. The repertoire was sequenced with immunoSEQ multiplex PCR; TCRdb's copy has only in-frame clones and lacks some. V, J and clone size reflect that table, while D and trimming were determined from the DNA. The repertoire includes under 200,000 clones, roughly 87% of them detected once, and 3.9% sits in the top ten. The sequenced sample consisted of peripheral blood. The sequence came from a woman aged 55-69 years who had recovered from COVID-19. The genes are TRBV5-8 and TRBJ2-2; tentative D call: TRBD1 (6 bases). This CDR3 is CASSPRGHNTGELFF. DNA of the CDR3: TGTGCCAGCAGCCCGAGGGGACACAACACCGGGGAGCTGTTTTTT.